This paragraph covers one TCR beta chain sequence. Antigen unknown. The data derive from a study of T cells after yellow fever vaccination. Whole-study results and caveats: Only a minor proportion of clonotypes was detected across both CD4 and CD8 compartments. Reappearance after the booster was observed for most primary-vaccination clones (roughly 96% CD4, about 90% CD8). There was a possibility that FACS-sorted repertoires contained abundant clonotypes contaminating from the bulk population.

TCR cDNA was made by 5'RACE template switching, adding a universal primer site and UMIs. A single record per CDR3 protein comes from TCRdb applying MiXCR to the 5' RACE reads. The data contain 300,000 or so distinct CDR3 sequences, over 10% of them seen just once; the ten biggest clones take up 0.4% to 0.65%. V shed 6 bases, J shed 2 bases, and the junction held 13 bases outside the gene matches. Germline loops: CDR1 DFQATT, CDR2 SNEGSKA (reference sequence). This CDR3 has 15 amino acids. The chain is built from TRBV20-1 and TRBJ2-7; 7 bases map to TRBD1. The sequencing used CD4+ T cells sorted from PBMCs, collected 45 days after the yellow fever booster vaccination. This TCR came from a man younger than 40 who received the YFV17D yellow fever vaccine. The CDR3 protein is CSAGRTGTAAYEQYF. The CDR3 region has the DNA TGCAGTGCAGGAAGAACCGGGACAGCAGCCTACGAGCAGTACTTC.